This is a list of T cell receptor beta chains from one sample in a study of response to subunit inactivated influenza vaccine. TCRdb itself ran the RT-PCR reads through MiXCR, one entry per CDR3 protein. The table lists more than 400,000 distinct CDR3 sequences, 9.5% to 12% of them singletons. This specimen consisted of PBMCs from blood, obtained 45 days after vaccination. These receptor sequences come from a man aged 50 or older who received an inactivated influenza vaccine. Both conserved end residues are part of each CDR3. D genes are given only for firm matches. Size is omitted from some rows. Given values are once, few, many or a class for expanded clones.

CDR3	DNA	V	J	D	size
CASRWTSGRAGNEQFF	TGTGCCAGCAGGTGGACTAGCGGGAGGGCCGGCAATGAGCAGTTCTTC	TRBV6-1	TRBJ2-1	TRBD2	many
CSARGFGGDNEQFF	TGCAGTGCTAGAGGGTTTGGGGGGGACAATGAGCAGTTCTTC	TRBV20-1	TRBJ2-1	TRBD2	few
CSARGLAGYRSYEQYF	TGCAGTGCTAGAGGACTAGCGGGGTACAGATCCTACGAGCAGTACTTC	TRBV20-1	TRBJ2-7	TRBD2	many
CASKDGLAGENGELFF	TGTGCCAGCAAAGACGGCCTAGCGGGAGAAAACGGGGAGCTGTTTTTT	TRBV7-6	TRBJ2-2	TRBD2	many
CASSLAPLAGADTQYF	TGTGCCAGCAGTTTGGCCCCACTAGCGGGAGCAGATACGCAGTATTTT	TRBV27	TRBJ2-3	TRBD2	few
CSASARAHSSYEQYF	TGCAGTGCTAGTGCGAGGGCCCACAGCTCCTACGAGCAGTACTTC	TRBV20-1	TRBJ2-7	-	-
CASSIRLAGGPDTQYF	TGTGCCAGCAGTATTCGACTAGCGGGAGGTCCAGATACGCAGTATTTT	TRBV27	TRBJ2-3	TRBD2	-
CATQGYEELFF	TGTGCCACCCAGGGGTACGAGGAGCTGTTTTTT	TRBV6-2/TRBV6-3	TRBJ2-2	-	once
CASSLQADQRRTQYF	TGCGCCAGCAGCTTGCAGGCGGACCAGCGGAGGACGCAGTATTTT	TRBV5-1	TRBJ2-3	-	many
CASSVGGGLETQYF	TGTGCCAGCAGCGTAGGAGGGGGGCTTGAGACCCAGTACTTC	TRBV9	TRBJ2-5	-	many
CASSWDNYEQYF	TGTGCCAGCAGTTGGGACAACTACGAGCAGTACTTC	TRBV6-5	TRBJ2-7	-	many
CASSLDGPNYGYTF	TGCGCCAGCAGCCTGGACGGACCTAACTATGGCTACACCTTC	TRBV5-1	TRBJ1-2	-	-
CASSYGNGPQHF	TGTGCCAGCAGTTATGGTAACGGGCCCCAGCATTTT	TRBV12-3/TRBV12-4	TRBJ1-5	-	many
CCARDLLSPSTDTQYF	TGCTGTGCTAGGGATCTCCTTAGCCCTAGCACAGATACGCAGTATTTT	TRBV20-1	TRBJ2-3	-	-
CATSRVNSVYQPQHF	TGTGCCACCAGCAGAGTAAATTCAGTTTATCAGCCCCAGCATTTT	TRBV15	TRBJ1-5	-	-
CASSFRGGLNQPQHF	TGTGCCAGCAGTTTTAGGGGTGGGCTCAATCAGCCCCAGCATTTT	TRBV28	TRBJ1-5	-	few
CASSQQRSYEQYF	TGTGCCAGCTCACAACAACGCTCCTACGAGCAGTACTTC	TRBV18	TRBJ2-7	-	few
CSATTAEEKLFF	TGCAGTGCAACGACTGCGGAAGAAAAACTGTTTTTT	TRBV20-1	TRBJ1-4	-	many
CSVAAGEYYEQYF	TGCAGCGTTGCGGCGGGAGAATATTACGAGCAGTACTTC	TRBV29-1	TRBJ2-7	TRBD2	many
CASSYPGQGADTQYF	TGTGCCAGCAGCTATCCGGGACAGGGGGCAGATACGCAGTATTTT	TRBV7-6	TRBJ2-3	TRBD1	-
CASSGGLHNEQFF	TGTGCCAGCAGCGGGGGGTTACACAATGAGCAGTTCTTC	TRBV13	TRBJ2-1	-	few
CASSQEYASGANVLTF	TGCGCCAGCAGCCAAGAGTATGCCTCTGGGGCCAACGTCCTGACTTTC	TRBV4-1	TRBJ2-6	-	-
CSVVGLAGITDTQYF	TGCAGCGTTGTGGGACTAGCGGGGATCACAGATACGCAGTATTTT	TRBV29-1	TRBJ2-3	TRBD2	few
CASSQAYLQETQYF	TGTGCCAGCAGCCAGGCCTACTTACAAGAGACCCAGTACTTC	TRBV14	TRBJ2-5	-	few
CASRRTGDYGDEQFF	TGTGCCAGCAGGCGGACAGGGGATTATGGTGATGAGCAGTTCTTC	TRBV5-6	TRBJ2-1	TRBD1	many
CASSGQTGRRTDTQYF	TGTGCCAGCAGTGGACAGACAGGGAGGCGCACAGATACGCAGTATTTT	TRBV2	TRBJ2-3	-	-
CASSSTGRINNEQFF	TGTGCCAGCAGCTCGACGGGACGGATTAACAATGAGCAGTTCTTC	TRBV5-5	TRBJ2-1	-	many
CASTISGFTDTQYF	TGTGCCAGCACCATTAGCGGATTCACAGATACGCAGTATTTT	TRBV12-3/TRBV12-4	TRBJ2-3	-	-
CAIRSSDLEPLHF	TGTGCCATCAGATCCAGCGACCTAGAGCCCCTCCACTTT	TRBV10-3	TRBJ1-6	-	-
CASRGLAGTTSYEQYF	TGTGCCAGCAGAGGACTAGCGGGGACCACCTCCTACGAGCAGTACTTC	TRBV6-2/TRBV6-3	TRBJ2-7	TRBD2	few
CASSPVVNTEAFF	TGCGCCAGCAGCCCCGTGGTGAACACTGAAGCTTTCTTT	TRBV4-3	TRBJ1-1	-	-
CASSQGDGENIQYF	TGTGCCAGCAGCCAAGGGGACGGCGAAAACATTCAGTACTTC	TRBV4-2	TRBJ2-4	-	-
CASSYGRLAGNTGELFF	TGTGCCAGCAGTTACGGTCGGCTAGCGGGGAACACCGGGGAGCTGTTTTTT	TRBV6-2/TRBV6-3	TRBJ2-2	TRBD2	-
CASSRGLHGYTF	TGTGCCAGCTCCAGGGGGCTTCATGGCTACACCTTC	TRBV6-5	TRBJ1-2	TRBD1	many
CAISEWGDGAKNIQYF	TGTGCCATCAGTGAGTGGGGCGACGGAGCCAAAAACATTCAGTACTTC	TRBV10-3	TRBJ2-4	-	-
CASSHLTANYGYTF	TGCGCCAGCAGCCACCTGACAGCTAACTATGGCTACACCTTC	TRBV4-3	TRBJ1-2	-	-
CASSPIDYGYTF	TGTGCCAGCAGCCCGATCGACTATGGCTACACCTTC	TRBV7-9	TRBJ1-2	-	-
CSASPPSGGSTDTQYF	TGCAGTGCTAGCCCTCCTAGCGGGGGTAGCACAGATACGCAGTATTTT	TRBV20-1	TRBJ2-3	TRBD2	many
CASSIPGQGAGELFF	TGTGCCAGCAGCATACCGGGACAGGGGGCCGGGGAGCTGTTTTTT	TRBV12-3/TRBV12-4	TRBJ2-2	TRBD1	few
CSASTTSEYTDTQYF	TGCAGTGCTTCCACGACTAGCGAGTACACAGATACGCAGTATTTT	TRBV20-1	TRBJ2-3	TRBD2	few
CASAIQGASSYNEQFF	TGTGCCAGCGCAATACAGGGGGCGAGCTCCTACAATGAGCAGTTCTTC	TRBV7-2	TRBJ2-1	TRBD1	many
CASSLAQTYQETQYF	TGTGCCAGCAGCTTAGCACAGACGTACCAAGAGACCCAGTACTTC	TRBV7-9	TRBJ2-5	-	-
CSVRFSGRYEQFF	TGCAGCGTTCGTTTTAGCGGGAGGTATGAGCAGTTCTTC	TRBV29-1	TRBJ2-1	TRBD2	many
CASSLRTGGAAEAFF	TGCGCCAGCAGCTTGCGGACAGGGGGCGCCGCTGAAGCTTTCTTT	TRBV5-1	TRBJ1-1	TRBD1	few
CASSLAHRDSEAFF	TGTGCCAGCAGCTTAGCCCATCGGGACAGCGAAGCTTTCTTT	TRBV7-8	TRBJ1-1	TRBD1	few
CASSLRDSLRETQYF	TGCGCCAGCAGCTTGAGGGACAGCTTGAGAGAGACCCAGTACTTC	TRBV5-1	TRBJ2-5	TRBD1	few
CSVEGRTKDEQYF	TGCAGCGTAGAGGGACGGACGAAGGACGAGCAGTACTTC	TRBV29-1	TRBJ2-7	-	-
CASSQGSGVYYEQYF	TGCGCCAGCAGTCAGGGTAGCGGGGTGTACTACGAGCAGTACTTC	TRBV10-2	TRBJ2-7	TRBD2	many
CASSPGGRGTNEKLFF	TGCGCCAGCAGCCCTGGTGGGAGGGGCACTAATGAAAAACTGTTTTTT	TRBV5-1	TRBJ1-4	-	few
CASRGLARTRETQYF	TGTGCCAGCAGGGGACTAGCCAGAACCCGAGAGACCCAGTACTTC	TRBV6-1	TRBJ2-5	TRBD2	-
CSARYPNTGELFF	TGCAGTGCTAGATATCCGAACACCGGGGAGCTGTTTTTT	TRBV20-1	TRBJ2-2	-	-
CASSLAGAPLENEQFF	TGTGCCAGCAGCTTAGCGGGGGCCCCACTAGAAAATGAGCAGTTCTTC	TRBV7-2	TRBJ2-1	-	few
CASSLHRGANTEAFF	TGTGCCAGCTCCCTCCACCGGGGGGCGAACACTGAAGCTTTCTTT	TRBV12-3/TRBV12-4	TRBJ1-1	-	few
CASIRTGTDTGELFF	TGTGCCAGCATTCGGACAGGGACGGACACCGGGGAGCTGTTTTTT	TRBV2	TRBJ2-2	TRBD1	few
CASSRWTSGGAEFF	TGTGCCAGCAGCCGGTGGACTAGCGGGGGGGCGGAGTTCTTC	TRBV14	TRBJ2-1	TRBD2	few
CASSVRSSLTSTDTQYF	TGTGCCAGCAGCGTACGTAGCAGTTTAACTAGCACAGATACGCAGTATTTT	TRBV9	TRBJ2-3	-	few
CASSETSGGTNEQFF	TGTGCCAGCAGCGAGACTAGCGGGGGGACCAATGAGCAGTTCTTC	TRBV9	TRBJ2-1	TRBD2	-